The clone carrying this T cell receptor beta chain is a singleton in its sample. Its specificity is not known. Sequenced by immunoSEQ multiplex PCR; TCRdb stores in-frame clones only, minus some. The data contain 35,000 to 50,000 clones, roughly 86% of them singletons. This CDR3 is built from 14 residues. In germline, CDR1 is LGHNA, CDR2 YNFKEQ. V shed 0 bases and J shed 8 bases, with 11 bases lying between them. The data originate from a study of OX40 agonist ivuxolimab in advanced cancers. Background on the study: An agonistic anti-OX40 (CD134) antibody, ivuxolimab, was used to treat the patients. Hepatocellular carcinoma, melanoma, renal cell or head and neck cancer was diagnosed in the dose-escalation patients.

The investigators sampled blood at baseline, at cycle 4 day 1, and at cycle 7 day 1. General study results and limits: Near-lowest levels of clonal expansion characterized partial responders at 0.1-3.0 mg/kg.

The sample here was CD4+ or CD8+ T cells sorted from blood, taken in a trial of the OX40 agonist ivuxolimab. The rearrangement uses TRBV4-2 and TRBJ2-1; D may be TRBD1 (6 bases). This clonotype was sampled from an adult with an advanced solid tumor such as melanoma, head and neck, liver or kidney cancer. The CDR3, as DNA: TGTGCCAGCAGCCAAGAGGGGGCTAGGGATGAGCAGTTCTTC. Its protein is CASSQEGARDEQFF.